The rows below give T cell receptor beta chains drawn from one sample of a study of blood T cell repertoires in COVID-19. The data were produced by immunoSEQ multiplex PCR, yet TCRdb's version contains in-frame clones alone and is incomplete. The table includes some 170,000 clones, about 90% detected once. The material sequenced was PBMCs or T cells enriched from blood (not recorded which). These receptors were collected from a human donor with acute COVID-19. The donor label of this sample is uncertain. The CDR3 runs from the conserved cysteine through the conserved F or W. Fields, in order: J gene, V gene, CDR3 protein.

j_gene: TRBJ1-2; v_gene: TRBV9; CDR3aa: CASSAEAAGGHGYTF
j_gene: TRBJ2-2; v_gene: TRBV4-3; CDR3aa: CASSQEWRGSAGELFF
j_gene: TRBJ2-7; v_gene: TRBV3-1/TRBV3-2; CDR3aa: CASSHSGGSYEQYF
j_gene: TRBJ2-7; v_gene: TRBV6-4; CDR3aa: CASSDRRSIIVSSSYEQYF
j_gene: TRBJ2-7; v_gene: TRBV2; CDR3aa: CASSESSYEQYF
j_gene: TRBJ1-2; v_gene: TRBV7-2; CDR3aa: CASSLVEGPGSGYTF
j_gene: TRBJ1-2; v_gene: TRBV30; CDR3aa: CAWDLDGYTF
j_gene: TRBJ1-2; v_gene: TRBV25-1; CDR3aa: CASSQYNRGGGYTF
j_gene: TRBJ1-5; v_gene: TRBV19; CDR3aa: CASKDSGSNQPQHF
j_gene: TRBJ1-2; v_gene: TRBV7-3; CDR3aa: CASSWGAEGYGYTF
j_gene: TRBJ1-6; v_gene: TRBV30; CDR3aa: CAWSVLIGDSANSPLHF
j_gene: TRBJ2-1; v_gene: TRBV5-1; CDR3aa: CASSLGGQTYNEQFF
j_gene: TRBJ2-3; v_gene: TRBV10-2; CDR3aa: CASREGQGTDTQYF
j_gene: TRBJ1-2; v_gene: TRBV28; CDR3aa: CASRHGSLNYGYTF
j_gene: TRBJ2-1; v_gene: TRBV2; CDR3aa: CAQEGSPEGNEQFF
j_gene: TRBJ2-1; v_gene: TRBV24-1; CDR3aa: CATSVGQQQFF
j_gene: TRBJ2-3; v_gene: TRBV19; CDR3aa: CASKESGGPVPDREYF
j_gene: TRBJ2-1; v_gene: TRBV19; CDR3aa: CASSPRQGGGGLDEQFF
j_gene: TRBJ2-7; v_gene: TRBV9; CDR3aa: CASSVGLSYEQYF
j_gene: TRBJ1-4; v_gene: TRBV5-1; CDR3aa: CASSPNPGTGKEKLFF
j_gene: TRBJ1-4; v_gene: TRBV5-6; CDR3aa: CASSFWEQEKLFF
j_gene: TRBJ2-2; v_gene: TRBV6-5; CDR3aa: CASRDRLNTGELFF
j_gene: TRBJ1-4; v_gene: TRBV3-1/TRBV3-2; CDR3aa: CASSPRTGNEKLFF
j_gene: TRBJ1-2; v_gene: TRBV7-8; CDR3aa: CASSLKRTISNYGYTF
j_gene: TRBJ2-7; v_gene: TRBV27; CDR3aa: CASSLAGTGTYEQYF
j_gene: TRBJ1-5; v_gene: TRBV12-3/TRBV12-4; CDR3aa: CASTPSGNQPQHF
j_gene: TRBJ1-5; v_gene: TRBV12-3/TRBV12-4; CDR3aa: CASSPQAGQPQHF